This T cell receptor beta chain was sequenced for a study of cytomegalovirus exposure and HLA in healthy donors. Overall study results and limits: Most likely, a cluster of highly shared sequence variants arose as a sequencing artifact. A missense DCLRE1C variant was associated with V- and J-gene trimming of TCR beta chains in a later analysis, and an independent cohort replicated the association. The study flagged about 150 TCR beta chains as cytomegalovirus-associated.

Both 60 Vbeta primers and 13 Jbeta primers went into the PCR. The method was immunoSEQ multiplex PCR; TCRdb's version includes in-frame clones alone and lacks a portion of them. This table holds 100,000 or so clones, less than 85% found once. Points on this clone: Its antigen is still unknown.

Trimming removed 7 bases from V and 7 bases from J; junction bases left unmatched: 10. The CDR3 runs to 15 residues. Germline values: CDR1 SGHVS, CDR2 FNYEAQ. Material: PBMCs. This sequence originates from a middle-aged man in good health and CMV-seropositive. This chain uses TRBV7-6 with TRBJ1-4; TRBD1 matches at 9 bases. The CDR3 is CASTASGTGSEKLFF. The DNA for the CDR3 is TGTGCCAGCACTGCTTCGGGGACAGGGAGTGAAAAACTGTTTTTT.